This T cell receptor (beta chain) emerged from a study of radiotherapy plus CTLA-4 blockade in lung cancer (dated 2018 in TCRdb). Regarding the study in general: Among enrolled patients, approximately 18% had an objective response and 30% to 35% reached disease control. Study-wide findings and limitations: Early dynamic changes in blood T cell clones, together with increased serum interferon-beta after radiation, were reported as the strongest predictors of response. TCR clones derived from tumors expanded in peripheral blood after treatment with radiotherapy and ipilimumab.

Its CDR3 holds 13 amino acids, cysteine through phenylalanine. Of the read, only the CDR3 DNA is kept; its 39 bases are in frame from base 1. Clipping removes 4 bases from V and 8 bases from J, with 6 as the unmatched junction base count. Reading the germline V gene gives CDR1 SGHAT and CDR2 FQNNGV. Focal radiation therapy combined with CTLA-4 blockade (ipilimumab) was tested in patients with chemo-refractory metastatic non-small-cell lung cancer. About this clone: Its specific antigen is unknown. One base away there is no much larger clone; base qualities are not given.

Library preparation was by the immunoSEQ multiplex PCR assay. TCRdb re-hosts the immuneACCESS table, in-frame sequences only. Its copies lack some clones; in the studies checked, an unresolved V gene accounts for under half of them, and the cause for the rest is not known. This sample has fewer than 40,000 clones in its table, and around 79% of those were observed once. The top ten clones comprise about 8.9% of the sample. The chain was built from TRBV11-2 and TRBJ1-2, with 8 bases in between that match TRBD1. The material sequenced was peripheral blood, taken from a patient treated with radiotherapy plus ipilimumab. The sequence derives from a human donor with non-small cell lung cancer who had stable disease on radiotherapy plus ipilimumab. This receptor has the CDR3 CASSWTGYAGYTF. The nucleotides are TGTGCCAGCAGCTGGACAGGGTACGCGGGCTACACCTTC.